Listed below are T cell receptor beta chains from one sample, sequenced in a study of T-cell memory formation after mild COVID-19. Via MiXCR, TCRdb re-called the 5' RACE reads, giving one row per CDR3 protein. The data contain hundreds of thousands of distinct CDR3 sequences, more than 20% of them singletons. Input material: PBMCs or a T cell subset sorted from them (not recorded which). These TCRs come from an adult woman who had mild COVID-19 (a few samples of this study predate the infection). Cell type and time point are not known. The CDR3 runs from the conserved cysteine through the conserved F or W. D genes are given only for firm matches. A clone size is listed for some rows: how often the clone was seen (once, few, many), or a class if it is expanded.

d_gene: -
j_gene: TRBJ2-5
v_gene: TRBV9
abundance: few
CDR3nt: TGTGCCAGCAGCACATCAGGGGGGACGACCCAGTACTTC
CDR3aa: CASSTSGGTTQYF

d_gene: -
j_gene: TRBJ2-5
v_gene: TRBV7-6
abundance: -
CDR3nt: TGTGCCAGCAGCTTAGGCTTCAGGGGGACCCAGTACTTC
CDR3aa: CASSLGFRGTQYF

d_gene: -
j_gene: TRBJ2-3
v_gene: TRBV29-1
abundance: -
CDR3nt: TGCAGCGTTGAAGAGGAACGAGGGCCTTTCACAGATACGCAGTATTTT
CDR3aa: CSVEEERGPFTDTQYF

d_gene: TRBD2
j_gene: TRBJ2-7
v_gene: TRBV7-9
abundance: -
CDR3nt: TGTGCCAGCCGGGGGGGCGCGGATATTGACGAGCAGTACTTC
CDR3aa: CASRGGADIDEQYF

d_gene: -
j_gene: TRBJ1-1
v_gene: TRBV7-9
abundance: -
CDR3nt: TGTGCCAGCGGACCAGGGAGGGCGAGCACTGAAGCTTTCTTT
CDR3aa: CASGPGRASTEAFF

d_gene: TRBD2
j_gene: TRBJ2-1
v_gene: TRBV5-4
abundance: -
CDR3nt: TGTGCCAGCAGCTCACAGCGGGGGTTCAATGAGCAGTTCTTC
CDR3aa: CASSSQRGFNEQFF

d_gene: -
j_gene: TRBJ1-5
v_gene: TRBV12-3/TRBV12-4
abundance: few
CDR3nt: TGTGCCAGCAGTTCTTTGGCTGCGAGTGGGCGCAATCAGCCCCAGCATTTT
CDR3aa: CASSSLAASGRNQPQHF

d_gene: -
j_gene: TRBJ2-1
v_gene: TRBV20-1
abundance: few
CDR3nt: TGCAGTTCCGCACGGGCGCGTGAGCAGTTCTTC
CDR3aa: CSSARAREQFF

d_gene: -
j_gene: TRBJ2-7
v_gene: TRBV12-3/TRBV12-4
abundance: -
CDR3nt: TGTGCCAGCAGCTGGACAGCCTTTGGGGGCGAGCAGTACTTC
CDR3aa: CASSWTAFGGEQYF

d_gene: -
j_gene: TRBJ2-5
v_gene: TRBV12-3/TRBV12-4
abundance: -
CDR3nt: TGTGCCAGCAGAGGGGTCGAGACCCAGTACTTC
CDR3aa: CASRGVETQYF

d_gene: -
j_gene: TRBJ2-7
v_gene: TRBV7-2
abundance: -
CDR3nt: TGTGCCAGCAGCTTAGGCATGCGCTCCTACGAGCAGTACTTC
CDR3aa: CASSLGMRSYEQYF

d_gene: -
j_gene: TRBJ1-5
v_gene: TRBV5-6
abundance: few
CDR3nt: TGTGCCAGCAGCTTGTGGTCTACCAGGGCGAGCAATCAGCCCCAGCATTTT
CDR3aa: CASSLWSTRASNQPQHF

d_gene: TRBD1
j_gene: TRBJ1-1
v_gene: TRBV4-2
abundance: few
CDR3nt: TGTGCCAGCAGCCAAGATCGGGGGACAGTTGAAGCTTTCTTT
CDR3aa: CASSQDRGTVEAFF